The rows below give T cell receptor beta chains drawn from one sample of a study of blood T cell repertoires in COVID-19. TCRdb's table, derived via immunoSEQ multiplex PCR, lists solely in-frame clones and lacks some. The profile covers 120,000 or so clones, with over 70% appearing a single time and under 6% taken by the ten largest. The sample comprised peripheral blood. The receptors here all came from a man older than 75 with active or convalescent COVID-19. Each CDR3 is given with its conserved first and last residue. D genes are given only for firm matches. The size of a clone is reported for some rows only, either as once, few or many, or as a class for expanded clones.

>TRBJ2-2|TRBD1|21|NA|TRBV23-1
TGCGCCAGCAGTCGATCAAAACCACAGGGGGTTGTAACTCGGAACACCGGGGAGCTGTTTTTT
CASSRSKPQGVVTRNTGELFF
>TRBJ2-1|NA|13|NA|TRBV7-8
TGTGCCAGCAGCTTATACCGGGGTAATGAGCAGTTCTTC
CASSLYRGNEQFF
>TRBJ2-3|NA|17|NA|TRBV15
TGTGCCACCAGCAGAGATTTTTGGGGGGGGCCAAGAGATACGCAGTATTTT
CATSRDFWGGPRDTQYF
>TRBJ1-2|TRBD1|13|NA|TRBV7-9
TGTGCCAGCAGCTCGTCAGGGGGCGATGGCTACACCTTC
CASSSSGGDGYTF
>TRBJ2-5|TRBD2|14|NA|TRBV4-1
TGCGCCAGCAGCCATTCCGGGACTAGTGGGACCCAGTACTTC
CASSHSGTSGTQYF
>TRBJ1-5|NA|13|NA|TRBV6-5
TGTGCCAGCAGACCACAGGGCAATCAGCCCCAGCATTTT
CASRPQGNQPQHF
>TRBJ1-5|NA|14|NA|TRBV9
TGTGCCAGCAGCGTAGGTCGTAGCAATCAGCCCCAGCATTTT
CASSVGRSNQPQHF
>TRBJ1-2|NA|12|NA|TRBV6-2/TRBV6-3
TGTGCCAGCAGTCTTACTCCCTATGGCTACACCTTC
CASSLTPYGYTF
>TRBJ1-4|NA|14|NA|TRBV4-1
TGCGCCAGCAGCCAAGACCCAGATAATGAAAAACTGTTTTTT
CASSQDPDNEKLFF
>TRBJ2-5|NA|13|NA|TRBV28
TGTGCCAGTAACAGAGAGATTGGGGAGACCCAGTACTTC
CASNREIGETQYF
>TRBJ1-6|TRBD1|13|NA|TRBV2
TGTGCCAGCGACCGGGACAGTAATTCACCCCTCCACTTT
CASDRDSNSPLHF
>TRBJ2-3|TRBD1|12|NA|TRBV7-2
TGTGCCAGCAGACAGGGGCAGGATACGCAGTATTTT
CASRQGQDTQYF
>TRBJ2-7|TRBD1|15|few|TRBV27
TGTGCCAGCAGTCCCCCGGGACAGGGCTCCTACGAGCAGTACTTC
CASSPPGQGSYEQYF
>TRBJ1-2|NA|15|once|TRBV5-8
TGTGCCAGCAGCCCACCGGACAATCCAAACTATGGCTACACCTTC
CASSPPDNPNYGYTF
>TRBJ1-1|NA|13|NA|TRBV2
TGTGCCAGCAGGAACAGTTTGAACACTGAAGCTTTCTTT
CASRNSLNTEAFF
>TRBJ2-3|NA|13|NA|TRBV11-2
TGTGCCAGCAGCGCAGGGTTCACAGATACGCAGTATTTT
CASSAGFTDTQYF
>TRBJ2-2|NA|16|NA|TRBV4-1
TGCGCCAGCAGCCAAGACTATCCCTCGAACACCGGGGAGCTGTTTTTT
CASSQDYPSNTGELFF
>TRBJ2-3|TRBD1|19|NA|TRBV6-7
TGTGCCAGCAGTTACTCTCCCAAAGACAGGGGGCAAGGCACAGATACGCAGTATTTT
CASSYSPKDRGQGTDTQYF
>TRBJ2-1|NA|13|NA|TRBV10-2
TGCGCCAGCAGGACCGGGTCCTTCGCTGAGCAGTTCTTC
CASRTGSFAEQFF
>TRBJ1-1|NA|14|NA|TRBV6-5
TGTGCCAGCGTCCGGTTCGGGGTTGGCACTGAAGCTTTCTTT
CASVRFGVGTEAFF
>TRBJ1-2|NA|14|NA|TRBV6-5
TGTGCCAGCAGTTGGCGGCAGGGTACCTATGGCTACACCTTC
CASSWRQGTYGYTF
>TRBJ2-5|NA|15|NA|TRBV21-1
TGTGCCAGCAGCAAAATGGGTAGGCGGAGGGAGACCCAGTACTTC
CASSKMGRRRETQYF
>TRBJ2-1|TRBD1|12|NA|TRBV5-3
TGTGCCAGATGGACAGGGGACAATGAGCAGTTCTTC
CARWTGDNEQFF
>TRBJ1-5|NA|15|NA|TRBV28
TGTGCCAGCAGTTTGTCTACAGGGCTCAATCAGCCCCAGCATTTT
CASSLSTGLNQPQHF
>TRBJ2-1|NA|13|NA|TRBV7-3
TGTGCCAGCAGCACCAGTTCAGGGGTCGAGCAGTTCTTC
CASSTSSGVEQFF
>TRBJ1-5|NA|14|NA|TRBV7-2
TGTGCCAGCAGCTTAACGAGGGACAATCAGCCCCAGCATTTT
CASSLTRDNQPQHF
>TRBJ1-1|TRBD1|13|NA|TRBV6-1
TGTGCCAGCAGTGAATCGGGACAGAGAGAAGCTTTCTTT
CASSESGQREAFF
>TRBJ2-3|NA|14|NA|TRBV7-3
TGTGCCAGCAGCTTATGGCAATCAACAGATACGCAGTATTTT
CASSLWQSTDTQYF
>TRBJ1-2|NA|12|NA|TRBV19
TGTGCCAGTAGCCCTCAGGGCCCTGAGTACACCTTC
CASSPQGPEYTF
>TRBJ2-1|NA|14|few|TRBV10-3
TGTGCCATCAGTGAGTTCGTCAGGGATAATGAGCAGTTCTTC
CAISEFVRDNEQFF
>TRBJ2-3|TRBD2|14|NA|TRBV2
TGTGCCAGCAGTTACGGACTAGGCACAGATACGCAGTATTTT
CASSYGLGTDTQYF
>TRBJ2-5|NA|13|once|TRBV29-1
TGCAGCGTTAATGGGGCGGAGCAAGAGACCCAGTACTTC
CSVNGAEQETQYF
>TRBJ1-2|TRBD1|16|NA|TRBV7-2
TGTGCCAGCAGCTCCCGATTACAGGGGACCAACTATGGCTACACCTTC
CASSSRLQGTNYGYTF
>TRBJ1-1|NA|14|NA|TRBV27
TGTGCCAGCAGTTTAACTCAGGGAAACACTGAAGCTTTCTTT
CASSLTQGNTEAFF
>TRBJ2-7|TRBD1|16|NA|TRBV4-3
TGCGCCAGCAGCCCTTCACTGTGGACAGGGGACTACGAGCAGTACTTC
CASSPSLWTGDYEQYF
>TRBJ1-5|TRBD1|20|NA|TRBV15
TGTGCCACCAGCAGATCGAGGGTGAGGGACAGGGGCAGGGGCAATCAGCCCCAGCATTTT
CATSRSRVRDRGRGNQPQHF
>TRBJ2-1|TRBD1|16|few|TRBV6-6
TGTGCCAGCAGGCAGACACCGGGACAGGGGGTTGATGAGCAGTTCTTC
CASRQTPGQGVDEQFF
>TRBJ2-5|NA|15|NA|TRBV6-5
TGTGCCAGCAGTTACTCTGGCGGGTTACAAGAGACCCAGTACTTC
CASSYSGGLQETQYF
>TRBJ1-2|TRBD1|15|NA|TRBV9
TGTGCCAGCAGCGTACGGGGGCAGGGGGACTATGGCTACACCTTC
CASSVRGQGDYGYTF
>TRBJ2-1|TRBD2|15|once|TRBV5-8
TGTGCCAGCAGCGGAGAACTAGCGGGGATGGATGAGCAGTTCTTC
CASSGELAGMDEQFF
>TRBJ1-6|NA|15|NA|TRBV30
TGTGCCTGGAACAGGTTCGCGGCGGAAGGTTCACCCCTCCACTTT
CAWNRFAAEGSPLHF
>TRBJ2-1|TRBD1|15|NA|TRBV28
TGTGCCAGCAGTTCCCTCCAGGGGGCCTACAATGAGCAGTTCTTC
CASSSLQGAYNEQFF
>TRBJ2-2|NA|13|NA|TRBV5-1
TGCGCCAGCACTGTCCCTCCGACCGGGGAGCTGTTTTTT
CASTVPPTGELFF
>TRBJ2-1|NA|16|NA|TRBV10-3
TGTGCCATCAGTGATGGAGGGGAGATAGCCTGGGCTGAGCAGTTCTTC
CAISDGGEIAWAEQFF
>TRBJ1-4|NA|15|NA|TRBV21-1
TGTGCCAGCAGCAAACATGGGACAGGGTCAGAAAAACTGTTTTTT
CASSKHGTGSEKLFF
>TRBJ2-3|TRBD2|15|NA|TRBV24-1
TGTGCCACCAGTACCGGGACTAGCGGCGCAGATACGCAGTATTTT
CATSTGTSGADTQYF
>TRBJ2-2|NA|15|once|TRBV5-1
TGCGCCAGCAGCCCCGGACAGTCGAGGTCCGGGGAGCTGTTTTTT
CASSPGQSRSGELFF
>TRBJ2-1|TRBD2|18|NA|TRBV7-9
TGTGCCAGCAGGCCAGGAGCGGGGGGCCCCAGCTCCTACAATGAGCAGTTCTTC
CASRPGAGGPSSYNEQFF
>TRBJ1-2|TRBD1|16|NA|TRBV5-1
TGCGCCAGCAGCGTTGACGGGACAGGGACAATCTATGGCTACACCTTC
CASSVDGTGTIYGYTF
>TRBJ2-5|TRBD1|15|NA|TRBV19
TGTGCCAGTAGTTTCGGACAGGACGGGGTAGAGACCCAGTACTTC
CASSFGQDGVETQYF
>TRBJ2-7|NA|16|few|TRBV19
TGTGCCAGTAGTATAGCTGGGGGGACCCTCTCCTACGAGCAGTACTTC
CASSIAGGTLSYEQYF
>TRBJ2-1|TRBD2|16|NA|TRBV10-3
TGTGCCATCAGGACCATAGCGGGGGGGCCCTACAATGAGCAGTTCTTC
CAIRTIAGGPYNEQFF
>TRBJ2-1|NA|13|NA|TRBV2
TGTGCCAGCAGTTCGGACAGCTACAATGAGCAGTTCTTC
CASSSDSYNEQFF
>TRBJ1-2|NA|13|NA|TRBV10-1
TGCGCCAGCAGTGAACCAGCTAACTATGGCTACACCTTC
CASSEPANYGYTF
>TRBJ1-1|NA|14|NA|TRBV5-1
TGCGCCAGCAGCTTGCAGGGCGCCGGCACTGAAGCTTTCTTT
CASSLQGAGTEAFF